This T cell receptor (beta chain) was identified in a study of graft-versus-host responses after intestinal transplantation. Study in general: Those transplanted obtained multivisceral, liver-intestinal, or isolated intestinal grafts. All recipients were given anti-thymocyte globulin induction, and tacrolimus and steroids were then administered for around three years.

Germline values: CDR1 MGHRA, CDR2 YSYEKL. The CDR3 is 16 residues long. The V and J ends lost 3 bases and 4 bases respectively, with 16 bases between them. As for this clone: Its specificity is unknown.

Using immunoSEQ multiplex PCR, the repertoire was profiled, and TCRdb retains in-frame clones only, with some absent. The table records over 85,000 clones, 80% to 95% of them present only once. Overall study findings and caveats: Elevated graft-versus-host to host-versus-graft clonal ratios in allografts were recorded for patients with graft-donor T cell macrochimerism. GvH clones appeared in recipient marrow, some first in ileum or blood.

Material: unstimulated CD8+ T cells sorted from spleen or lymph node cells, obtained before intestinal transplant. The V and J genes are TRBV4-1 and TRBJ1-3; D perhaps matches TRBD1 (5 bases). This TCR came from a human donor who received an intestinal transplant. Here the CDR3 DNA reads TGCGCCAGCAGCCAGAGGGGCGAACCGTCGGGAAACACCATATATTTT. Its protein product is CASSQRGEPSGNTIYF.